The 15 T cell receptor beta chains listed next were all sequenced from one sample in a study of blood T cell repertoires in COVID-19. TCRdb's copy holds only in-frame clones and misses some; the assay was immunoSEQ multiplex PCR. The sample lists about 250,000 clones; over 75% were seen once. What was sequenced was PBMCs or T cells enriched from blood (not recorded which). The receptor source for this set is a man aged 40-49 years who had recovered from COVID-19.

The CDR3, as DNA: TGTGCCAGCAGATTTAGCGGATTAACAGATACGCAGTATTTT. Translated: CASRFSGLTDTQYF. The J gene is TRBJ2-3, the V gene TRBV2; maybe TRBD2 (6 bases). The CDR3 runs 14 residues. Germline-derived CDR1 and CDR2 are SNHLY and FYNNEI. Between the trimmed V and J ends, which lost 6 bases and 3 bases, there was a span of 13 bases.

The rearrangement links TRBV24-1 to TRBJ2-7; 7 bases agree with TRBD2. V was pared by 3 bases and J by 9 bases, with 4 bases of the junction left unmatched. Germline V lookup: CDR1 KGHDR, CDR2 SFDVKD. The CDR3 is made up of 12 amino acids. The CDR3 DNA reads as TGTGCCACCAGTGATCCCGGCGGGGGGCAGTACTTC. This codes for CATSDPGGGQYF.

This clone came up a few times. The chain uses TRBV20-1 and TRBJ2-7, with TRBD1 matching over 7 bases. Germline trimming cut 3 bases from V and 6 bases from J; bases unmatched to any gene: 11. The CDR3 covers 14 residues. The germline CDR1 and CDR2 sequences are DFQATT and SNEGSKA (reference sequence). This CDR3 reads CSASSPDRVGEQYF. The CDR3 nucleotides are TGCAGTGCTAGTTCCCCTGACAGGGTTGGCGAGCAGTACTTC.

The chain employs TRBV20-1 and TRBJ2-5; D unclear. This CDR3 is built from 11 residues. Germline values: CDR1 DFQATT, CDR2 SNEGSKA (reference sequence). V lost 3 bases and J 3 bases, leaving 5 bases between the germline ends. CDR3 region: CSASGEETQYF. In nucleotides, the CDR3 is TGCAGTGCTAGCGGTGAAGAGACCCAGTACTTC.

This chain joins TRBV12-3 or TRBV12-4 and TRBJ2-1; a weak D match, TRBD1 (5 bases). V shed 6 bases and J shed 10 bases, with 16 bases lying between them. The CDR3 extends over 13 amino acids. The CDR3: CASRPGQVDEQFF. CDR3 nucleotide sequence: TGTGCCAGCAGGCCCGGACAAGTTGACGAGCAGTTCTTC.

V gene TRBV6-5 combines with J gene TRBJ2-1, with TRBD2 matching over 10 bases. The V gene end was trimmed by 6 bases and the J gene end by 2 bases; junction bases not matched to a gene: 4. The CDR3 runs 15 residues. Germline CDR1 and CDR2: MNHEY and SVGAGI. The CDR3 sequence is CASRRSGRAYNEQFF. CDR3 DNA: TGTGCCAGCAGAAGGAGCGGGAGGGCCTACAATGAGCAGTTCTTC.

The chain carries TRBV6-1 and TRBJ2-5; no firm D call. Germline assignment: CDR1 MNHNS and CDR2 SASEGT. V dropped 2 bases and J dropped 5 bases, with 9 bases sitting between them. The CDR3 covers 13 residues. In nucleotides, the CDR3 is TGTGCCAGCAGTGAAAGATTCGGGGAGACCCAGTACTTC. Its protein product is CASSERFGETQYF.

This chain joins TRBV4-1 and TRBJ2-2; TRBD2 matches 8 bases. CDR1 is MGHRA and CDR2 is YSYEKL in the germline V gene. Germline trimming cut 2 bases from V and 4 bases from J; bases unmatched to any gene: 6. This CDR3 region has 16 residues. The CDR3 coding sequence is TGCGCCAGCAGCCAATTGCCGGGAGGGATCACCGGGGAGCTGTTTTTT. Translated: CASSQLPGGITGELFF.

This sequence joins TRBV19 and TRBJ1-3, with TRBD1 matching over 8 bases. Germline-derived CDR1 and CDR2 are LNHDA and SQIVND (reference sequence). V lost 7 bases and J lost 4; bases outside the gene matches: 6. The length of the CDR3 is 14 residues. This CDR3 is CASIDGTGGNTIYF. The CDR3 DNA is TGTGCCAGTATCGACGGGACAGGAGGAAACACCATATATTTT.

This clone was seen once. The rearrangement joins TRBV5-1 to TRBJ2-7; D unclear. This CDR3 comprises 17 residues. The V end was cut by 0 bases, the J end by 1 base, with 17 bases between. Germline assignment: CDR1 SGHRS and CDR2 YFSETQ. The CDR3 protein is CASSLAPPRLLSYEQYF. The CDR3 nucleotides are TGCGCCAGCAGCTTGGCCCCCCCGCGCCTTCTGTCCTACGAGCAGTACTTC.

V and J are TRBV5-1 and TRBJ2-5; possible D gene TRBD2, 7 bases. This CDR3 region has 14 residues. The germline CDR1 and CDR2 sequences are SGHRS and YFSETQ. Trimming cost V 0 bases and J 4 bases, with 10 bases left between them. The CDR3 reads CASSLGGGAETQYF. CDR3 DNA sequence: TGCGCCAGCAGCTTGGGAGGGGGGGCAGAGACCCAGTACTTC. The complete variable domain, with remaining parts taken from reference TRBV5-1 and TRBJ2-5, reads KAGVTQTPRYLIKTRGQQVTLSCSPISGHRSVSWYQQTPGQGLQFLFEYFSETQRNKGNFPGRFSGRQFSNSRSEMNVSTLELGDSALYLCASSLGGGAETQYFGPGTRLLVL.

This chain joins TRBV7-2 and TRBJ2-1; the D is unclear. Germline CDR1 is SGHTA and CDR2 is FQGNSA. CDR3 size: 11 residues. The V gene lost 2 bases and the J gene lost 8 bases, with 4 bases spanning the gap. DNA for the CDR3: TGTGCCAGCAGCTTATTCGATGAGCAGTTCTTC. This translates into CASSLFDEQFF.

In its sample, this clone was seen once. V usage is TRBV9 and J usage is TRBJ1-6, with TRBD1 matching 8 bases. Germline values: CDR1 SGDLS, CDR2 YYNGEE. This CDR3 contains 15 residues. Losses at the gene ends were 4 bases for V and 5 bases for J; bases not matched to a gene: 5. The CDR3 sequence: CASSRQGFDNSPLHF. Written as DNA, the CDR3 is TGTGCCAGCAGCCGACAGGGGTTCGATAATTCACCCCTCCACTTT.

The chain joins TRBV7-2 to TRBJ1-1; TRBD1 agrees at 9 bases. V trimming: 3 bases; J trimming: 6 bases; junction bases outside the gene matches: 5. Germline V CDR1 and CDR2: SGHTA, FQGNSA. The CDR3 has 14 amino acids. The CDR3 region has the DNA TGTGCCAGCAGCTTTGGGACAGGGTGGGCTGAAGCTTTCTTT. Protein: CASSFGTGWAEAFF.

The chain couples TRBV5-6 to TRBJ1-1, with 8 bases identical to TRBD1. V lost 4 bases and J lost 11; bases outside the gene matches: 7. The CDR3 runs to 12 residues. The germline gives CDR1 SGHDT, CDR2 YYEEEE. CDR3 DNA sequence: TGTGCCAGCAGCCCAGGGACAGGTGGTGCTTTCTTT. This gives the protein CASSPGTGGAFF.